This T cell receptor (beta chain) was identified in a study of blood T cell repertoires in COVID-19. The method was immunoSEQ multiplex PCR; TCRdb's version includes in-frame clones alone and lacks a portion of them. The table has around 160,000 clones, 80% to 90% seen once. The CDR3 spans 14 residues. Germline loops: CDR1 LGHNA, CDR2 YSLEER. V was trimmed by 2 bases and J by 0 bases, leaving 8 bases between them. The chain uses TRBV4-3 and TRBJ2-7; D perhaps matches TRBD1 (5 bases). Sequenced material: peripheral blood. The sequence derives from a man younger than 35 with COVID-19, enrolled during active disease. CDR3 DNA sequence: TGCGCCAGCAGCCAACAGGACAACTCCTACGAGCAGTACTTC. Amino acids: CASSQQDNSYEQYF.